The present entry profiles one T cell receptor (beta chain) with its context. The antigen is unknown. The entry originates in a study of long-term antiretroviral therapy in people with HIV. About the study: The oldest specimens predate the 2015 immediate-ART recommendation by about a decade.

V lost 3 bases to trimming and J lost 0 bases, with 18 bases between them. CDR3 length: 18 amino acids. Germline CDR1 and CDR2: LNHDA and SQIVND (reference sequence). Survey-level resolution applied to immunoSEQ assay v3.0. Clones were sequenced by immunoSEQ multiplex PCR, and TCRdb holds only the in-frame ones, with some missing. The table has more than 25,000 clones, 95% to 98% seen once. Study outcomes and limitations: The data indicate that diversity increased after ART but remained below transplant donor controls.

This sequence was found in a man aged 25 to 40 with HIV. The specimen was unsorted PBMCs, collected 7.6 years after starting antiretroviral therapy. The J gene is TRBJ1-5, the V gene TRBV19, with D unclear. This CDR3 reads CASSMGEASLYSNQPQHF. The CDR3 nucleotides read TGTGCCAGTAGTATGGGAGAGGCGAGCTTATATAGCAATCAGCCCCAGCATTTT.